This TCR beta chain was recorded in a study of regulatory T cells in long-lasting Graves disease. Notes on the study in general: Persistent disease samples used TRBV28, TRBJ1-2 and TRBJ2-5 preferentially.

V gave up 0 bases and J gave up 3 bases, with 15 bases separating them. The CDR3 covers 15 residues. The germline CDR1 and CDR2 sequences are SQVTM and ANQGSEA. This clonotype was observed at least ten times. Its antigen is not known. CDR3 regions were amplified by Arm-PCR using iRepertoire HTBI primers to build TCR beta libraries. MiXCR was run by TCRdb on the multiplex PCR reads, yielding one entry per CDR3 protein. The sample holds under 450,000 distinct CDR3 sequences; about 10% are singletons and the top ten take approximately 19%. Indicated time point: newly diagnosed GD, antithyroid drugs for less than 3 months. Scientists built the TCR library using RNA that was extracted from PBMCs. The same data also went into a second study, on T cells in Graves' hyperthyroidism and ophthalmopathy. As that report states: Initially, a first-round RT-PCR of the TCR CDR3 employed the HTBI primer set. Stable hyperthyroidism was separated from ophthalmopathy by a model based on 13 V-J features.

This receptor was obtained from a woman younger than 35 with Graves disease. The chain links TRBV29-1 to TRBJ2-7; either TRBD1 or TRBD2 may supply D (5 bases each). The sample was peripheral blood mononuclear cells (PBMCs), taken at new diagnosis, from a patient treated with antithyroid drugs. CDR3 in DNA: TGCAGCGTTGAAGAATGGGGAGAGGGGAACTACGAGCAGTACTTC. This sequence encodes CSVEEWGEGNYEQYF.